The clone carrying this T cell receptor beta chain was observed a handful of times. Its target is unknown. The sample is drawn from a study of metastatic and nonmetastatic thyroid tumors. Overall study: It was across blood and tumor or nodule tissue from malignant and benign thyroid patients that repertoires were compared.

Overall study results and limits: Significantly greater TCR beta diversity was reportedly found in malignant thyroid tumors than in benign nodules (in blood and tumor).

Between the trimmed V and J ends, which lost 1 base and 5 bases, there was a span of 8 bases. This CDR3 comprises 13 residues. TCRdb reprocessed the PCR reads via MiXCR. The profile shows around 6,100 clones, roughly 30% of them singletons. Thyroid surgery was preceded by no treatment in any patient. The receptor was derived from a female donor with papillary thyroid cancer or a benign thyroid nodule (not recorded which). Some clones in this sample may be carry-over from other donors' samples. Specimen: adjacent normal tissue. This rearrangement joins TRBV12-3 or TRBV12-4 to TRBJ2-5; D is undetermined. The CDR3 coding sequence is TGTGCCAGCAGTTTAGTAGTTCGGGAGACCCAGTACTTC. Translation gives CASSLVVRETQYF.